This paragraph covers one T cell receptor (beta chain) sequence. The target antigen is unknown. The PCR had 60 Vbeta and 13 Jbeta primers. TCRdb keeps only in-frame clones here, not all; method: immunoSEQ multiplex PCR. The sample carries 150,000 to 200,000 clones, approximately 83% recorded once. This sample is part of a study of cytomegalovirus exposure and HLA in healthy donors. Regarding the study as a whole: Highly shared sequence variants in one cluster were likely a sequencing artifact. A later analysis showed TCR association rates differing by HLA locus, peaking at DRB1 and lowest at HLA-C.

The CDR3 consists of 11 residues. Trimming cost V 3 bases and J 2 bases, with 5 bases left between them. Germline CDR1 GTSNPN, CDR2 SVGIG (reference sequence). V usage is TRBV30 and J usage is TRBJ2-7; D not certain. This clonotype originated in a man aged 18 to 29 in good health and CMV-seropositive. The specimen sequenced was PBMCs. CDR3 in amino acids: CAWSSAYEQYF. CDR3 bases: TGTGCCTGGAGCAGCGCCTACGAGCAGTACTTC.